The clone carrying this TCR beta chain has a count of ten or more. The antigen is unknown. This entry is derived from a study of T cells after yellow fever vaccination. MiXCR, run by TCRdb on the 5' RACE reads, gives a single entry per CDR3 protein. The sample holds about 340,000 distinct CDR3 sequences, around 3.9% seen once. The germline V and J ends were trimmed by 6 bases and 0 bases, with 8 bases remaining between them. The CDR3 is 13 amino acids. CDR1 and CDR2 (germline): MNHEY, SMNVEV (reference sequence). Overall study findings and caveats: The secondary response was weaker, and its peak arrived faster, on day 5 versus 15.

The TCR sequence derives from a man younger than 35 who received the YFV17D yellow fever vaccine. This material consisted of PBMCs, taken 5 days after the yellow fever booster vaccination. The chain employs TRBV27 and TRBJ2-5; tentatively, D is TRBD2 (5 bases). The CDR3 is CASREADQETQYF. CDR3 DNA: TGTGCCAGCAGGGAAGCGGACCAAGAGACCCAGTACTTC.